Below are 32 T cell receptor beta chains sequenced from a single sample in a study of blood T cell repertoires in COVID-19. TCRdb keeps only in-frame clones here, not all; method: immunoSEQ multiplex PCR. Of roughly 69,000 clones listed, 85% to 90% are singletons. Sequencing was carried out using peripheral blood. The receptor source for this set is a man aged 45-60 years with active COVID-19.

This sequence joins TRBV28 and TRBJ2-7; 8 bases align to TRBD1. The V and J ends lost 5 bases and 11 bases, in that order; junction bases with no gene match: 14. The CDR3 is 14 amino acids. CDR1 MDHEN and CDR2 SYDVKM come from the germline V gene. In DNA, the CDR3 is TGTGCCAGCAGTGTCGACAGGGGAGCTCCTCGTAAGTACTTC. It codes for CASSVDRGAPRKYF.

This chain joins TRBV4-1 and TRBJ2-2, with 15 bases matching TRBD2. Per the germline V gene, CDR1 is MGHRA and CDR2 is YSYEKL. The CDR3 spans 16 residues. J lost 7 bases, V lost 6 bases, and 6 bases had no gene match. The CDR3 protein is CASRRTSGGVGGELFF. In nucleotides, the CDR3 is TGCGCCAGCAGGCGGACTAGCGGGGGGGTAGGCGGGGAGCTGTTTTTT.

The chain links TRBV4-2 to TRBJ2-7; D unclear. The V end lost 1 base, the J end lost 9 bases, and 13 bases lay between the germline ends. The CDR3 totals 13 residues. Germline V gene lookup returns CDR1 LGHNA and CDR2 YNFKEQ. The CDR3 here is CASSQVIAAAQYF. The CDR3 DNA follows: TGTGCCAGCAGCCAAGTGATTGCGGCGGCGCAGTACTTC.

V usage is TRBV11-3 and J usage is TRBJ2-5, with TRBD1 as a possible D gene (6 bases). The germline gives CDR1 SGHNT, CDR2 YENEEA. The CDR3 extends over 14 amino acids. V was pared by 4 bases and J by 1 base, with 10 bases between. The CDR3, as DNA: TGTGCCAGCAGCTCCGGACAGTTCCAAGAGACCCAGTACTTC. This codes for CASSSGQFQETQYF.

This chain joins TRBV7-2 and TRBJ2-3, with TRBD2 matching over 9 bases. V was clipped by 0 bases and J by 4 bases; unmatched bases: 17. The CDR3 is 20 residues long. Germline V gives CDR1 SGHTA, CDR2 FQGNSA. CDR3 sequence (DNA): TGTGCCAGCAGCTTAGCGGGCCTAGCGGGATTGAGTTTGGTAGCAGATACGCAGTATTTT. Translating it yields CASSLAGLAGLSLVADTQYF. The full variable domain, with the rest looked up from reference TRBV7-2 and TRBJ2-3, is GAGVSQSPSNKVTEKGKDVELRCDPISGHTALYWYRQSLGQGLEFLIYFQGNSAPDKSGLPSDRFSAERTGGSVSTLTIQRTQQEDSAVYLCASSLAGLAGLSLVADTQYFGPGTRLTVL.

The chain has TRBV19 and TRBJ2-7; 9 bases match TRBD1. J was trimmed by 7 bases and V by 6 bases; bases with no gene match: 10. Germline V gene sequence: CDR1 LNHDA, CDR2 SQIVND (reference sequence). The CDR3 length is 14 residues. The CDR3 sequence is CASSGTGPVDEQYF. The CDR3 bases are TGTGCCAGTAGCGGGACAGGGCCGGTGGATGAGCAGTACTTC. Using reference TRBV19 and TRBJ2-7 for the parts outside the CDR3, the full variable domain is DGGITQSPKYLFRKEGQNVTLSCEQNLNHDAMYWYRQDPGQGLRLIYYSQIVNDFQKGDIAEGYSVSREKKESFPLTVTSAQKNPTAFYLCASSGTGPVDEQYFGPGTRLTVT.

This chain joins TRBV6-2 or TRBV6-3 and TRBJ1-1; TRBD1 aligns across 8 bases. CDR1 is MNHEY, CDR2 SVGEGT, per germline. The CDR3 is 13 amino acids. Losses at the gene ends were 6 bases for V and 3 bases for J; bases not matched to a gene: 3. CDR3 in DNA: TGTGCCAGCAGCAGGGGGCGGGACACTGAAGCTTTCTTT. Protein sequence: CASSRGRDTEAFF.

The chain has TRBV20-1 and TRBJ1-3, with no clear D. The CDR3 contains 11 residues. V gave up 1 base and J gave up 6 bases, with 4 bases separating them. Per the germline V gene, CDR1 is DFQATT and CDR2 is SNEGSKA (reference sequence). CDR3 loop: CSARALNTIYF. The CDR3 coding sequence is TGCAGTGCTAGAGCCCTAAACACCATATATTTT.

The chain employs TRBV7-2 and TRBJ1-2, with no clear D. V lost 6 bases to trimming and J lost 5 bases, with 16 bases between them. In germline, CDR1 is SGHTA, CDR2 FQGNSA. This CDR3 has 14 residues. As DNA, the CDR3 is TGTGCCAGCAGACTCTCCCCGGCGGGATATGGCTACACCTTC. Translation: CASRLSPAGYGYTF. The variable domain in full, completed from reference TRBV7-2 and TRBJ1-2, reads GAGVSQSPSNKVTEKGKDVELRCDPISGHTALYWYRQSLGQGLEFLIYFQGNSAPDKSGLPSDRFSAERTGGSVSTLTIQRTQQEDSAVYLCASRLSPAGYGYTFGSGTRLTVV.

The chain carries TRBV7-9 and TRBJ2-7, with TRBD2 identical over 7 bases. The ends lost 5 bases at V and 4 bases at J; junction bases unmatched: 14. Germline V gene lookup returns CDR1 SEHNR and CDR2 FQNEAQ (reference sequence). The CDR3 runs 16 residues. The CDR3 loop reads CASSGPGTTLGYEQYF. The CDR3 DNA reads TGTGCCAGCAGCGGCCCCGGGACTACCTTAGGGTACGAGCAGTACTTC. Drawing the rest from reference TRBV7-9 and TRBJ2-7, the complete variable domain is DTGVSQNPRHKITKRGQNVTFRCDPISEHNRLYWYRQTLGQGPEFLTYFQNEAQLEKSRLLSDRFSAERPKGSFSTLEIQRTEQGDSAMYLCASSGPGTTLGYEQYFGPGTRLTVT.

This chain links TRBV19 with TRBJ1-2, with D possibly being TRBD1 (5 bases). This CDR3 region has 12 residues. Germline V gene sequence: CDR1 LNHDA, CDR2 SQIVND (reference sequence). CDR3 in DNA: TGTGCGTCGACAGAGACTAACTATGGCTACACCTTC. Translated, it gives CASTETNYGYTF.

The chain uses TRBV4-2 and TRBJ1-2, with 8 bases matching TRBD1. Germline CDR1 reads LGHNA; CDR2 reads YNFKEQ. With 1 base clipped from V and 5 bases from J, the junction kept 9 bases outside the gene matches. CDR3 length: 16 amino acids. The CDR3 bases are TGTGCCAGCAGCCAAGGAGTGACAGGGGCAGGGTATGGCTACACCTTC. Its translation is CASSQGVTGAGYGYTF.

The CDR3: CASTVGRADTQYF. CDR3 DNA: TGCGCCAGCACGGTAGGGAGGGCAGATACGCAGTATTTT. The rearrangement uses TRBV5-1 and TRBJ2-3, with 7 nucleotides matching TRBD2. V gave up 6 bases and J gave up 4 bases; unmatched junction bases: 5. Germline values: CDR1 SGHRS, CDR2 YFSETQ. The CDR3 extends over 13 amino acids. Using reference TRBV5-1 and TRBJ2-3 for the parts outside the CDR3, the full variable domain is KAGVTQTPRYLIKTRGQQVTLSCSPISGHRSVSWYQQTPGQGLQFLFEYFSETQRNKGNFPGRFSGRQFSNSRSEMNVSTLELGDSALYLCASTVGRADTQYFGPGTRLTVL.

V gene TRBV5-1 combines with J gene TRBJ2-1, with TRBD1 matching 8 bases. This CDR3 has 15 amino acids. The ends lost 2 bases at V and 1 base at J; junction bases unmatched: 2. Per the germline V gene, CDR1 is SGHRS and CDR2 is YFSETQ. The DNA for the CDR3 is TGCGCCAGCAGCTTAGGGACAGGATCCTACAATGAGCAGTTCTTC. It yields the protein CASSLGTGSYNEQFF.

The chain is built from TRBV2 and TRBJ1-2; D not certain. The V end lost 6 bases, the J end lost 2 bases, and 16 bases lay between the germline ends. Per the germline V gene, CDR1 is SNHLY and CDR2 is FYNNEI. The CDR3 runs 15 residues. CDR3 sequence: CASSVPYEVNYGYTF. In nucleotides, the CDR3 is TGTGCCAGCAGCGTCCCCTATGAGGTGAACTATGGCTACACCTTC. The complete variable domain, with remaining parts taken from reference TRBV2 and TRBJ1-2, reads EPEVTQTPSHQVTQMGQEVILRCVPISNHLYFYWYRQILGQKVEFLVSFYNNEISEKSEIFDDQFSVERPDGSNFTLKIRSTKLEDSAMYFCASSVPYEVNYGYTFGSGTRLTVV.

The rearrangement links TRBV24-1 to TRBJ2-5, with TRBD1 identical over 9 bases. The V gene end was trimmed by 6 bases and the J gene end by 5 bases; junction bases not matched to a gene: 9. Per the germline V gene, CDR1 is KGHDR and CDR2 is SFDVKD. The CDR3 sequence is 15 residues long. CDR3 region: CATSFRTGEGETQYF. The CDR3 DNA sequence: TGTGCCACCAGTTTCCGGACAGGGGAGGGGGAGACCCAGTACTTC.

The CDR3 bases are TGCGCCAGCAGCCAAGATTCCGGAGCGGGGGGGAATGAGCAGTTCTTC. Translation: CASSQDSGAGGNEQFF. The genes are TRBV4-3 and TRBJ2-1; 10 bases align to TRBD2. Germline values: CDR1 LGHNA, CDR2 YSLEER. J lost 7 bases, V lost 0 bases, and 6 bases had no gene match. The CDR3 has 16 amino acids.

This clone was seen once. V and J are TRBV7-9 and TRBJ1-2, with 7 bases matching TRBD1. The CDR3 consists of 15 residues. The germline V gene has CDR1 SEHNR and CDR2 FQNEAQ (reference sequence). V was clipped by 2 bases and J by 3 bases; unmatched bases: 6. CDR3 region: CASSLRQGVDYGYTF. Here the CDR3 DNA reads TGTGCCAGCAGCTTACGACAGGGAGTGGACTATGGCTACACCTTC.

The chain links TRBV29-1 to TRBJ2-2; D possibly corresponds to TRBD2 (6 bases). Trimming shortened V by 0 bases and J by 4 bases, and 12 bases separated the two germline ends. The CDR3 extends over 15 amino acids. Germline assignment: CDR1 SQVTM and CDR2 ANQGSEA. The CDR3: CSVEDLGGGTGELFF. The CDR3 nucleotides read TGCAGCGTTGAAGATCTCGGGGGTGGCACCGGGGAGCTGTTTTTT.

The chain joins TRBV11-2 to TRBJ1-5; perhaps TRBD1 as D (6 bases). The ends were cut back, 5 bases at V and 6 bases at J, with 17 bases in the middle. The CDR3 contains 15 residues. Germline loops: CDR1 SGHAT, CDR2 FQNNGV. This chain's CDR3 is CASSATGEGSQPQHF. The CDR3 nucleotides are TGTGCCAGCAGCGCGACAGGTGAAGGGTCTCAGCCCCAGCATTTT.

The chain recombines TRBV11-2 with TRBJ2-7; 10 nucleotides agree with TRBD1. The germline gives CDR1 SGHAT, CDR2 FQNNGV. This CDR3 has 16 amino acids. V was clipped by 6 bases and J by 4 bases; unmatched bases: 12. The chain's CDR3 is CASSLRPGTGAYEQYF. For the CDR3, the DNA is TGTGCCAGCAGTCTCAGACCCGGGACAGGGGCTTACGAGCAGTACTTC.

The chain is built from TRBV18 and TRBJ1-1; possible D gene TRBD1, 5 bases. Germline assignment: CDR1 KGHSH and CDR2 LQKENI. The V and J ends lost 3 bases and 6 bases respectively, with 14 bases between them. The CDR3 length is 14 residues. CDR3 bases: TGTGCCAGCTCACCGGGACTACCGGCGGCTGAAGCTTTCTTT. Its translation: CASSPGLPAAEAFF.

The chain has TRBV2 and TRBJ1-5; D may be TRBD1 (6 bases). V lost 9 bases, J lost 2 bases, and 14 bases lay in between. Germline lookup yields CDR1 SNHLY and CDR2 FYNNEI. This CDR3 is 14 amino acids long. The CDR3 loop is CASHRESGNQPQHF. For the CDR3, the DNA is TGTGCCAGTCACAGGGAAAGTGGCAATCAGCCCCAGCATTTT.

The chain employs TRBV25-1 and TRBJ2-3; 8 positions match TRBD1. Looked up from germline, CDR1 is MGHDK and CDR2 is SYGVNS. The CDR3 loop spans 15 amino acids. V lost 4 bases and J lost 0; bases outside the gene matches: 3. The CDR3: CASSADRDSTDTQYF. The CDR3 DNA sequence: TGTGCCAGCAGTGCGGACAGGGATAGCACAGATACGCAGTATTTT.

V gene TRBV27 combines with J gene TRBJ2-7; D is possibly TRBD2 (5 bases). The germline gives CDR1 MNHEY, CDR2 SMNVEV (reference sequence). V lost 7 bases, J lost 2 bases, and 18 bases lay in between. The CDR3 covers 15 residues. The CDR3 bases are TGTGCCAGCACAGCTTTGGGCCTCGGGACCTACGAGCAGTACTTC. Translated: CASTALGLGTYEQYF.

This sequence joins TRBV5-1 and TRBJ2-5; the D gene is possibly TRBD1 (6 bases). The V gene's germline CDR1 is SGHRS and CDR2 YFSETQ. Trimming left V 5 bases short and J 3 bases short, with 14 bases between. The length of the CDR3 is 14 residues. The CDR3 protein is CASSFLSGEETQYF. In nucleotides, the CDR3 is TGCGCCAGCAGTTTCCTGTCAGGGGAAGAGACCCAGTACTTC.

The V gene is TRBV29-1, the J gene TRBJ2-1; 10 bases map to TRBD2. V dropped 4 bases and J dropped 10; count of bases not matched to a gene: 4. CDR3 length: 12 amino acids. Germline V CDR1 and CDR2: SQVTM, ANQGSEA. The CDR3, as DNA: TGCAGCGTTGCTAGCGGGAGCAACGAGCAGTTCTTC. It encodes CSVASGSNEQFF.

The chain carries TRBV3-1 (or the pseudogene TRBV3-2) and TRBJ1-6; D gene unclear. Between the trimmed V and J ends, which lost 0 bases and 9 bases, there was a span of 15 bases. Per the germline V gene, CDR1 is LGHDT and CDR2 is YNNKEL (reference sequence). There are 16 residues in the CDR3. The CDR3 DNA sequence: TGTGCCAGCAGCCAAGAGCGAGAACAGAAGAGTTCACCCCTCCACTTT. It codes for CASSQEREQKSSPLHF.

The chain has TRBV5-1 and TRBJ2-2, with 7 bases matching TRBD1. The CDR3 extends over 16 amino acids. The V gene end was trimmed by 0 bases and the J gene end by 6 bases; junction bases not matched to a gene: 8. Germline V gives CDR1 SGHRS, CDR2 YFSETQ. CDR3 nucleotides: TGCGCCAGCAGCTTGGCCTCGACAGGGAGTCCCGGGGAGCTGTTTTTT. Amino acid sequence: CASSLASTGSPGELFF.

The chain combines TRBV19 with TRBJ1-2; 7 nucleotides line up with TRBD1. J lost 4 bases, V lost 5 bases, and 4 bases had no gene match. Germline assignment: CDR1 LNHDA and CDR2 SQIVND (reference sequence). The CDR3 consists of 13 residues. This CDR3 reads CASSPDRAYGYTF. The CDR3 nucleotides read TGTGCCAGTAGTCCCGACAGGGCCTATGGCTACACCTTC.

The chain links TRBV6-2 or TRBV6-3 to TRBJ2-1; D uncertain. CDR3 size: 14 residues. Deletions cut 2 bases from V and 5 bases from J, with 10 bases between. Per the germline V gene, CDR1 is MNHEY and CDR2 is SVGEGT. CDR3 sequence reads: CASSYQAGHNEQFF. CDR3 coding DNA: TGTGCCAGCAGTTACCAGGCAGGCCACAATGAGCAGTTCTTC.

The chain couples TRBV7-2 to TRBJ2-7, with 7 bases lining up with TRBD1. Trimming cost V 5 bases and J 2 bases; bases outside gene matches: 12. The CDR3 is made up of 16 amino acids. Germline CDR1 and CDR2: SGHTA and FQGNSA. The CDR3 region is CASSPWDSLSTYEQYF. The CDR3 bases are TGTGCCAGCAGCCCCTGGGACAGTCTTAGTACCTACGAGCAGTACTTC.